This T cell receptor (beta chain) comes out of a study of Ad26.COV2.S vaccination and SARS-CoV-2 variants. For the study at large: The trial was COV1001 and the donor's arm was Ad26.COV2.S. Broader study findings: Vaccine recipients and placebo recipients showed similar non-spike TCR breadth.

Using immunoSEQ multiplex PCR, the repertoire was profiled, and TCRdb retains in-frame clones only, with some absent. The sample lists approximately 300,000 clones, 70% to 90% seen once, with around 2% in the top ten. The CDR3 totals 15 residues. The V gene's germline CDR1 is MGHRA and CDR2 YSYEKL. V was trimmed by 4 bases and J by 1 base, leaving 13 bases between them. About this clone itself: Its antigen is as yet unknown.

The treatment: 15 to 20 received Ad26.COV2.S at low or high dose, single or two shots; roughly 5 received placebo; per-sample allocation not given. Sample collection was performed on day 63 after the first vaccine or placebo injection. The source material was peripheral blood, sampled in a trial of Ad26.COV2.S vaccine versus placebo. The source is a person aged 18 to 59 who received the Ad26.COV2.S COVID-19 vaccine or a placebo. J is TRBJ1-1 and V is TRBV4-1, with a weak D call TRBD1 (6 bases). As DNA, the CDR3 is TGCGCCAGCAGCCCACAGGGTTTCAGGAACACTGAAGCTTTCTTT. As protein: CASSPQGFRNTEAFF.